One sample yielded the 10 T cell receptor beta chains listed below, sequenced in a study of blood T cell repertoires in COVID-19. Repertoires were generated with immunoSEQ multiplex PCR, while TCRdb's copy carries only in-frame clones and drops some. The sample lists fewer than 350,000 clones, 87% occurring once. Material: PBMCs or T cells enriched from blood (not recorded which). The receptor source for this set is a woman aged 40-49 years who had recovered from COVID-19.

The V and J genes are TRBV19 and TRBJ2-3, with D perhaps TRBD1 (6 bases). The CDR3 extends over 16 amino acids. V shed 8 bases and J shed 1 base, with 19 bases lying between them. Germline V gives CDR1 LNHDA, CDR2 SQIVND (reference sequence). The CDR3 protein is CASSGTNLQGTDTQYF. In DNA form, the CDR3 reads TGTGCCAGTTCTGGGACAAACCTCCAGGGCACAGATACGCAGTATTTT.

V and J are TRBV18 and TRBJ1-6, with 7 positions matching TRBD1. Germline V CDR1 and CDR2: KGHSH, LQKENI. This CDR3 is 22 amino acids long. After removal of 6 bases from V and 0 bases from J, the junction contained 23 bases not matched to a gene. CDR3 region: CASSQSRDSGSLVSSYNSPLHF. For the CDR3, the DNA is TGTGCCAGCTCCCAAAGCCGGGACAGCGGGAGTCTCGTAAGCTCCTATAATTCACCCCTCCACTTT.

This clone turned up a few times. The chain couples TRBV28 to TRBJ1-5; D may be TRBD1 (6 bases). This CDR3 region has 12 residues. The V end lost 6 bases, the J end lost 5 bases, and 8 bases lay between the germline ends. Germline CDR1 is MDHEN and CDR2 is SYDVKM. The CDR3 loop reads CASRPGDQPQHF. As DNA, the CDR3 is TGTGCCAGCAGGCCAGGGGATCAGCCCCAGCATTTT.

Notes on this clone: Other DNA sequences in the sample encode the same CDR3. The chain is built from TRBV9 and TRBJ2-3; D is undetermined. Germline CDR1 reads SGDLS; CDR2 reads YYNGEE. Trimming stripped 3 bases from V and 2 bases from J, with 4 bases between. This CDR3 is built from 12 residues. The CDR3 nucleotides read TGTGCCAGCAGCGCGTACACAGATACGCAGTATTTT. Encoded protein: CASSAYTDTQYF. The whole variable domain, remainder taken from reference TRBV9 and TRBJ2-3, is DSGVTQTPKHLITATGQRVTLRCSPRSGDLSVYWYQQSLDQGLQFLIQYYNGEERAKGNILERFSAQQFPDLHSELNLSSLELGDSALYFCASSAYTDTQYFGPGTRLTVL.

J is TRBJ2-2 and V is TRBV4-3, with D maybe TRBD2 (6 bases). The CDR3 extends over 17 amino acids. CDR1 and CDR2 from the germline V gene are LGHNA and YSLEER. With 4 bases removed from V and 3 bases from J, the gap between germline ends came to 18 bases. CDR3 DNA sequence: TGCGCCAGCAGCCTGGGGGGTATAGACGCGGACACCGGGGAGCTGTTTTTT. It encodes CASSLGGIDADTGELFF.

The V gene is TRBV28, the J gene TRBJ1-4; no clear D gene. Trimming removed 10 bases from V and 4 bases from J, with 13 bases in between. The CDR3 is 13 residues long. The germline V gene has CDR1 MDHEN and CDR2 SYDVKM. This CDR3 is CAIRGGGNEKLFF. CDR3 sequence (DNA): TGTGCCATCCGGGGAGGAGGTAATGAAAAACTGTTTTTT.

The chain combines TRBV4-2 with TRBJ1-6; unclear D gene. This CDR3 region has 18 residues. V lost 0 bases and J 0 bases, leaving 12 bases between the germline ends. CDR1 is LGHNA and CDR2 is YNFKEQ in the germline V gene. The CDR3 sequence is CASSQDVQVGSYNSPLHF. CDR3 sequence (DNA): TGTGCCAGCAGCCAAGATGTCCAGGTCGGCTCCTATAATTCACCCCTCCACTTT.

This clone was seen only a few times. This chain links TRBV11-2 with TRBJ2-2; no reliable D call. The V end was cut by 5 bases, the J end by 0 bases, with 13 bases between. CDR3 length equals 16 residues. Looked up from germline, CDR1 is SGHAT and CDR2 is FQNNGV. Written as DNA, the CDR3 is TGTGCCAGCAGCAACCGGGTGGCTTCGAACACCGGGGAGCTGTTTTTT. Its protein is CASSNRVASNTGELFF.

This clone was picked up one time. This chain links TRBV2 with TRBJ2-4; TRBD2 might be the D (5 bases). This CDR3 region has 12 residues. Germline V gene lookup returns CDR1 SNHLY and CDR2 FYNNEI. Trimming cost V 5 bases and J 7 bases, with 9 bases left between them. DNA of the CDR3: TGTGCCAGCAGTTCCGGCGGGAACATTCAGTACTTC. Protein product: CASSSGGNIQYF.

J is TRBJ2-7 and V is TRBV6-6; 9 bases line up with TRBD2. With V trimmed by 5 bases and J by 4 bases, 6 bases remained unmatched. CDR3 length: 14 amino acids. CDR1 and CDR2 from the germline V gene are MNHNY and SVGAGI (reference sequence). The CDR3 region is CASSLLAGVYEQYF. The CDR3 DNA is TGTGCCAGCAGTCTTTTAGCGGGAGTGTACGAGCAGTACTTC.